This paragraph reports one T cell receptor beta chain. The sample is drawn from a study of blood T cell repertoires in COVID-19. For the study at large: COVID-19 samples collected from the United States, Italy and Spain covered acute and convalescent phases.

Enrollees, about 18 to 100 years old, lived in 24 US areas. Symptom resolution, clearance, or two negative PCRs marked donors in Cohort 3 as recovered. The protocol was immunoSEQ multiplex PCR, while the TCRdb copy is restricted to in-frame clones and leaves out a portion. The table includes roughly 220,000 clones, 82% detected once. This CDR3 contains 14 residues. Trimming at V came to 5 bases and at J to 7 bases, leaving 9 bases not matched to a gene. Germline V gives CDR1 SGHTA, CDR2 FQGNSA. The sequence was collected from a man between 40 and 49 years old who had recovered from COVID-19. This chain joins TRBV7-2 and TRBJ1-2, with TRBD1 matching over 8 bases. The sequenced sample was PBMCs or T cells enriched from blood (not recorded which). The CDR3 bases are TGTGCCAGCAGCCTCAACAGGGGGGACTCTGGCTACACCTTC. Protein: CASSLNRGDSGYTF.